This T cell receptor beta chain originates from a study of blood T cell repertoires in COVID-19. Study details: Whether acute or convalescent, the COVID-19 samples came from the United States, Italy and Spain. Sources were T cells, B-cell-depleted T cells, or PBMCs; the material itself was cDNA or gDNA.

In this sample, this clone turned up many times. Authors' analysis steps: Amplified reference gene primers provided the basis for estimating nucleated cell counts. Data came from immunoSEQ multiplex PCR; TCRdb stores just in-frame clones and leaves some out. D and trimming come from the DNA, and the V and J calls and clone size come from that table. The data contain around 220,000 clones, around 85% of them seen just once; the ten biggest clones take up 2% to 2.5%. The CDR3 loop spans 15 amino acids. The J segment lost 4 bases and the V segment lost 5 bases, leaving 13 bases of the junction unmatched. From germline, CDR1 is GTSNPN and CDR2 SVGIG (reference sequence).

Sequences were obtained from peripheral blood. The clonotype originates from a woman aged 45-60 years with acute or convalescent COVID-19. The chain recombines TRBV30 with TRBJ2-5, with 7 bases that match TRBD2. DNA for the CDR3: TGTGCCTGGTGCTTGGCGGGAGCGAGTGGAGAGACCCAGTACTTC. This sequence encodes CAWCLAGASGETQYF.